These 14 T cell receptor beta chains share one sample of origin, sequenced in a study of response to subunit inactivated influenza vaccine. TCRdb used MiXCR to reprocess the RT-PCR reads, holding one entry per CDR3 protein. The sample lists about 520,000 distinct CDR3 sequences, approximately 7.2% seen once, with under 15% in the top ten. The sequences come from PBMCs from blood, collected around 25 months after vaccination. Every receptor here comes from a man between 50 and 75 years old who received an inactivated influenza vaccine.

J is TRBJ1-6 and V is TRBV12-3 or TRBV12-4; tentatively, D is TRBD1 (6 bases). V dropped 5 bases and J dropped 13 bases, with 18 bases sitting between them. The CDR3 has 14 residues. This CDR3 reads CASSTGTRNLPLHF. The DNA for the CDR3 is TGTGCCAGCAGTACCGGGACACGGAATCTGCCCCTCCACTTT.

V is TRBV3-1 and J is TRBJ2-7; D unresolved. The ends were cut back, 4 bases at V and 2 bases at J, with 9 bases in the middle. Germline-derived CDR1 and CDR2 are LGHDT and YNNKEL (reference sequence). This CDR3 has 13 amino acids. The CDR3 DNA follows: TGTGCCAGCAGCCCCCGGACCCCCTACGAGCAGTACTTC. Translation: CASSPRTPYEQYF.

In this sample, this clonotype turned up a few times. The CDR3 coding sequence is TGTGCCAGCAGCGTACTGGACAGCCTGTACCAAGAGACCCAGTACTTC. It specifies CASSVLDSLYQETQYF. The rearrangement uses TRBV9 and TRBJ2-5; possible D gene TRBD1, 6 bases. The germline V gene encodes CDR1 SGDLS and CDR2 YYNGEE. Trimming removed 1 base at V and 0 bases at J, with 13 bases between. This CDR3 spans 16 amino acids.

This clonotype was counted only a few times. This chain uses TRBV7-2 with TRBJ2-7; 9 positions agree with TRBD1. The CDR3 has 15 amino acids. Germline lookup yields CDR1 SGHTA and CDR2 FQGNSA. V lost 5 bases, J lost 3 bases, and 8 bases stayed unmatched. CDR3 nucleotides: TGTGCCAGCAGCAACCCGGGACAGGGCTTCTACGAGCAGTACTTC. As protein: CASSNPGQGFYEQYF. The whole variable domain, filled in from reference TRBV7-2 and TRBJ2-7, reads GAGVSQSPSNKVTEKGKDVELRCDPISGHTALYWYRQSLGQGLEFLIYFQGNSAPDKSGLPSDRFSAERTGGSVSTLTIQRTQQEDSAVYLCASSNPGQGFYEQYFGPGTRLTVT.

The chain carries TRBV28 and TRBJ2-5, with a possible D match to TRBD1 (5 bases). The V gene's germline CDR1 is MDHEN and CDR2 SYDVKM. V gave up 6 bases and J gave up 4 bases, with 18 bases separating them. The CDR3 is made up of 15 amino acids. CDR3 DNA: TGTGCCAGCAGACCTTTTGGGGCAGTCCGAGAGACCCAGTACTTC. Translated: CASRPFGAVRETQYF. Combining the CDR3 with reference TRBV28 and TRBJ2-5 gives the whole variable domain DVKVTQSSRYLVKRTGEKVFLECVQDMDHENMFWYRQDPGLGLRLIYFSYDVKMKEKGDIPEGYSVSREKKERFSLILESASTNQTSMYLCASRPFGAVRETQYFGPGTRLLVL.

The gene calls are TRBV20-1 and TRBJ1-1; TRBD1 matches 7 bases. CDR3 length: 12 amino acids. Trimming removed 6 bases from V and 4 bases from J; junction bases left unmatched: 5. The germline V gene has CDR1 DFQATT and CDR2 SNEGSKA (reference sequence). The CDR3 protein is CSATQGSTEAFF. Here the CDR3 DNA reads TGCAGTGCGACACAGGGGAGCACTGAAGCTTTCTTT.

V usage is TRBV6-1 and J usage is TRBJ2-1; 7 bases fit TRBD2. V shed 5 bases, J shed 8 bases, and the junction held 15 bases outside the gene matches. This CDR3 has 16 amino acids. Germline CDR1 reads MNHNS; CDR2 reads SASEGT. The chain's CDR3 is CASSQFGLGSMDEQFF. CDR3 DNA sequence: TGTGCCAGCAGTCAATTCGGACTAGGGTCAATGGATGAGCAGTTCTTC.

This clonotype turned up a few times. The chain has TRBV27 and TRBJ1-4; TRBD1 is a possible D gene (6 bases). V shed 4 bases and J shed 6 bases, with 15 bases lying between them. The CDR3 runs 15 residues. Germline V gives CDR1 MNHEY, CDR2 SMNVEV (reference sequence). CDR3 sequence (DNA): TGTGCCAGCAGTTCAACAGGGAAGGGGCATGAAAAACTGTTTTTT. This gives the protein CASSSTGKGHEKLFF.

This clonotype appeared a few times. The gene calls are TRBV28 and TRBJ1-2; TRBD1 agrees at 9 bases. The CDR3 extends over 16 amino acids. Germline trimming cut 2 bases from V and 6 bases from J; bases unmatched to any gene: 10. Germline V gene data show CDR1 as MDHEN and CDR2 as SYDVKM. CDR3 nucleotide sequence: TGTGCCAGCAGTTTACGGACCGGTTACAGGGGGCATGGCTACACCTTC. Amino acids: CASSLRTGYRGHGYTF.

This clonotype has a handful of counts. The V and J genes are TRBV5-1 and TRBJ2-1; TRBD2 is a possible D gene (6 bases). The germline CDR1 and CDR2 sequences are SGHRS and YFSETQ. V was trimmed by 1 base and J by 7 bases, leaving 15 bases between them. This CDR3 has 15 residues. The CDR3 DNA reads as TGCGCCAGCAGCTTGTTAACGGGAGCTTTGAATGAGCAGTTCTTC. It is translated as CASSLLTGALNEQFF.

The V call is TRBV7-2, the J call TRBJ1-5; no firm D call. Germline V gene lookup returns CDR1 SGHTA and CDR2 FQGNSA. Trimming stripped 3 bases from V and 2 bases from J, with 11 bases between. The CDR3 runs to 15 residues. The CDR3 reads CASSFSPGGNQPQHF. CDR3 bases: TGTGCCAGCAGCTTTAGCCCGGGAGGCAATCAGCCCCAGCATTTT.

The chain combines TRBV14 with TRBJ2-5; 8 bases align to TRBD2. The CDR3 totals 13 residues. CDR1 SGHDN and CDR2 FVKESK come from the germline V gene. V dropped 2 bases and J dropped 13; count of bases not matched to a gene: 9. CDR3 sequence reads: CASSQFREGPRYF. The CDR3 bases are TGTGCCAGCAGCCAATTCCGGGAGGGACCCCGGTACTTC.

The sample holds a few counts of this clonotype. The chain joins TRBV6-1 to TRBJ2-7; the D is unclear. This CDR3 comprises 15 residues. CDR1 and CDR2 from the germline V gene are MNHNS and SASEGT. V gave up 6 bases and J gave up 5 bases, with 20 bases separating them. CDR3 nucleotide sequence: TGTGCCAGCAGCCTCCGGTCTTTGGGGTGGCACGAGCAGTACTTC. Translating it yields CASSLRSLGWHEQYF.

This clonotype appeared a few times. J is TRBJ2-7 and V is TRBV5-1; D might be TRBD1 or TRBD2, each matching 5 bases. With 0 bases removed from V and 7 bases from J, the gap between germline ends came to 17 bases. This CDR3 has 15 amino acids. Germline CDR1 reads SGHRS; CDR2 reads YFSETQ. CDR3 coding DNA: TGCGCCAGCAGCTTGGGTCGGGGCCGGTTTGGAGAGCAGTACTTC. Translated, it gives CASSLGRGRFGEQYF.